The T cell receptor beta chain under discussion was sequenced for a study of blood T cell repertoires in COVID-19. At the level of the study: The origin of the acute and convalescent COVID-19 samples was the United States, Italy and Spain. The analysed material was cDNA or gDNA that came from T cells, B-cell-depleted T cells, or PBMCs.

Original processing notes: By means of reference gene primer amplification, nucleated cell counts were estimated. The repertoire was sequenced with immunoSEQ multiplex PCR; TCRdb's copy has only in-frame clones and lacks some. V and J calls and clone size follow that table, whereas D and trimming were derived from the DNA. The data show about 120,000 clones, approximately 86% seen once. Germline V gene lookup returns CDR1 SGHNT and CDR2 YENEEA. Losses at the gene ends were 3 bases for V and 0 bases for J; bases not matched to a gene: 4. This CDR3 spans 16 amino acids. The clonotype originates from a human donor in a cohort sampled during active COVID-19. The chain carries TRBV11-3 and TRBJ2-3; 9 bases agree with TRBD1. Input material: peripheral blood. The CDR3 DNA sequence: TGTGCCAGCAGCTTCCGGACAGGGGCCAGCACAGATACGCAGTATTTT. Its protein product is CASSFRTGASTDTQYF.